This T cell receptor beta chain derives from a study of monozygotic twins with cystic fibrosis. TCRdb's table, derived via immunoSEQ multiplex PCR, lists solely in-frame clones and lacks some. The repertoire holds over 25,000 clones, with 92% as singletons. This clone has just one count. V was shortened by 1 base and J by 0 bases, with 3 bases between the two germline ends. Germline V gives CDR1 ENHRY, CDR2 SYGVKD. This CDR3 contains 13 residues. Sequenced sample: blood. This receptor was taken from a girl aged 2 to 9 with cystic fibrosis. The chain couples TRBV10-3 to TRBJ1-1; no clear D gene. Here the CDR3 DNA reads TGTGCCATCAGTGAGTTCCTGAACACTGAAGCTTTCTTT. It encodes CAISEFLNTEAFF.